This TCR beta chain was captured by sequencing in a study of beta chain features in type 1 diabetes. About the research overall: Patient and healthy donor groups were alike in age, gender and cell yields.

Trimming shortened V by 4 bases and J by 10 bases, and 14 bases separated the two germline ends. Germline lookup yields CDR1 MNHEY and CDR2 SVGAGI. This CDR3 comprises 14 residues. Every isolated RNA sample was fully reverse transcribed, so sequencing captured expressed TCRB transcripts. Here immunoSEQ multiplex PCR was the method, and the copy in TCRdb shows in-frame clones only, minus some. The sample carries 20,000 to 25,000 clones, 50% to 70% recorded once. Sorting gave populations that all exceeded 95% purity. Study-level points and caveats: Shorter TCRB CDR3s, moderately but significantly so, were found in Type 1 diabetes patients in all four CD4+ subsets. Lower insertion and higher deletion counts appeared at VDJ junctions in type 1 diabetes patients.

With regard to this clone: The antigen is unknown.

Input material: stem cell memory CD4+ T cells from blood. The receptor was derived from a man between 18 and 29 years old with type 1 diabetes. The chain joins TRBV6-5 to TRBJ1-6, with D possibly TRBD1 on 5 matching bases. Here the CDR3 DNA reads TGTGCCAGCAGTTTCGGACAACCGGCGTCACCCCTCCACTTT. As protein: CASSFGQPASPLHF.